A single sample gave rise to the 29 T cell receptor beta chains below, sequenced in a study of Ad26.COV2.S vaccination and SARS-CoV-2 variants. Produced via immunoSEQ multiplex PCR; TCRdb's table is partial and in-frame only. The table lists over 110,000 clones, 80% to 90% of them singletons. The sequences come from peripheral blood, collected after recovery from COVID-19. These receptors came from a human donor who had recovered from COVID-19.

The chain has TRBV28 and TRBJ2-1; D is undetermined. Germline V CDR1 and CDR2: MDHEN, SYDVKM. This CDR3 comprises 15 residues. Between the trimmed V and J ends, which lost 5 bases and 0 bases, there was a span of 11 bases. As DNA, the CDR3 is TGTGCCAGCAGTCTTAATAGTCCCTCCTACAATGAGCAGTTCTTC. Residues: CASSLNSPSYNEQFF.

The chain has TRBV3-1 (or the pseudogene TRBV3-2) and TRBJ1-1; D possibly corresponds to TRBD1 (5 bases). There are 15 residues in the CDR3. Between the trimmed V and J ends, which lost 1 base and 1 base, there was a span of 10 bases. Germline CDR1 reads LGHDT; CDR2 reads YNNKEL (reference sequence). CDR3 in amino acids: CASSQGGLTNTEAFF. CDR3 in DNA: TGTGCCAGCAGCCAAGGGGGACTGACGAACACTGAAGCTTTCTTT.

The chain uses TRBV6-5 and TRBJ1-1, with D tentatively TRBD1 (5 bases). The ends were cut back, 6 bases at V and 2 bases at J, with 16 bases in the middle. The CDR3 is made up of 15 amino acids. The germline CDR1 and CDR2 sequences are MNHEY and SVGAGI. CDR3 residues: CASSARGTANTEAFF. The CDR3 DNA reads as TGTGCCAGCAGCGCCCGAGGGACGGCCAACACTGAAGCTTTCTTT.

The J gene is TRBJ2-2, the V gene TRBV4-3; D remains unclear. This CDR3 is 14 amino acids long. V was cut by 3 bases and J by 5 bases, with 10 bases left in between. CDR1 is LGHNA, CDR2 YSLEER, per germline. CDR3: CASSQVYKTGELFF. The CDR3, as DNA: TGCGCCAGCAGCCAGGTATACAAGACCGGGGAGCTGTTTTTT.

This rearrangement joins TRBV2 to TRBJ1-1; D remains ambiguous. This CDR3 is 15 amino acids long. V lost 0 bases to trimming and J lost 4 bases, with 12 bases between them. CDR1 is SNHLY and CDR2 is FYNNEI in the germline V gene. Here the CDR3 DNA reads TGTGCCAGCAGTGAAGCGCTGAAGGTCCGCACTGAAGCTTTCTTT. It yields the protein CASSEALKVRTEAFF.

The J gene is TRBJ2-7, the V gene TRBV7-8; D possibly corresponds to TRBD1 (6 bases). The germline V gene has CDR1 SGHVS and CDR2 FQNEAQ. The CDR3 extends over 14 amino acids. V was pared by 4 bases and J by 2 bases, with 12 bases between. The CDR3 DNA sequence: TGTGCCAGCAGCTCACAGGGTGTCGCCTACGAGCAGTACTTC. It codes for CASSSQGVAYEQYF.

V gene TRBV18 combines with J gene TRBJ2-7, with a tentative D call TRBD1 (5 bases). V was trimmed by 3 bases and J by 1 base, leaving 10 bases between them. The CDR3 length is 14 residues. Germline CDR1 is KGHSH and CDR2 is LQKENI. The CDR3 sequence is CASSPGRASYEQYF. As DNA, the CDR3 is TGTGCCAGCTCACCGGGCAGGGCTTCCTACGAGCAGTACTTC.

This clone has a handful of counts. The chain carries TRBV30 and TRBJ2-7, with TRBD2 identical over 10 bases. Germline-derived CDR1 and CDR2 are GTSNPN and SVGIG (reference sequence). V gave up 3 bases and J gave up 7 bases; unmatched junction bases: 3. The CDR3 is 12 residues long. The CDR3 here is CAWRLAGYEQYF. The CDR3 region has the DNA TGTGCCTGGAGACTAGCGGGGTATGAGCAGTACTTC.

The V and J genes are TRBV18 and TRBJ2-1; D is ambiguous. V shed 4 bases and J shed 0 bases, with 10 bases lying between them. This CDR3 has 15 amino acids. The germline gives CDR1 KGHSH, CDR2 LQKENI. The CDR3 DNA sequence: TGTGCCAGCTCACTTGTTCAACACTCCTACAATGAGCAGTTCTTC. Residues: CASSLVQHSYNEQFF.

The chain links TRBV7-9 to TRBJ2-2; 12 bases line up with TRBD1. This CDR3 has 17 residues. CDR1 is SEHNR and CDR2 is FQNEAQ in the germline V gene (reference sequence). V was pared by 3 bases and J by 5 bases, with 7 bases of the junction left unmatched. The CDR3 loop is CASSLARGQGATGELFF. The CDR3 nucleotides read TGTGCCAGCAGCTTGGCACGGGGACAGGGGGCGACCGGGGAGCTGTTTTTT.

This sequence joins TRBV27 and TRBJ1-5, with no clear D. CDR1 and CDR2 from the germline V gene are MNHEY and SMNVEV (reference sequence). CDR3 length equals 14 residues. Trimming removed 5 bases from V and 6 bases from J, with 14 bases in between. CDR3 residues: CASSPALMGQPQHF. DNA of the CDR3: TGTGCCAGCAGTCCCGCCCTCATGGGTCAGCCCCAGCATTTT.

This rearrangement joins TRBV10-2 to TRBJ2-7; tentatively, D is TRBD1 (5 bases). Germline V gene data show CDR1 as WSHSY and CDR2 as SAAADI. Trimming removed 6 bases from V and 2 bases from J, with 8 bases in between. The CDR3 runs 12 residues. CDR3 in amino acids: CASRGQAYEQYF. The CDR3, as DNA: TGCGCCAGCAGGGGGCAGGCCTACGAGCAGTACTTC.

This clone turned up a few times. This chain links TRBV6-2 or TRBV6-3 with TRBJ1-3; tentatively, D is TRBD1 (5 bases). The germline gives CDR1 MNHEY, CDR2 SVGEGT. Deletions cut 2 bases from V and 4 bases from J, with 12 bases between. The CDR3 contains 15 residues. In DNA, the CDR3 is TGTGCCAGCAGTTACCTGGACAAACGGGGAAACACCATATATTTT. This gives the protein CASSYLDKRGNTIYF.

V usage is TRBV21-1 and J usage is TRBJ2-1; TRBD2, the table's D call, was not compared with the DNA. TRBV21-1 is described as a pseudogene. The length of the CDR3 is 19 residues. CDR3 DNA: TGTGCCAGCAGTAGGACCGGGACTAGCGGGGGGTGGTACAACAATGAGCAGTTCTTC. It yields the protein CASSRTGTSGGWYNNEQFF.

The rearrangement joins TRBV5-5 to TRBJ2-1; tentatively, D is TRBD2 (5 bases). Germline V CDR1 and CDR2: SGHKS, YYEKEE (reference sequence). The CDR3 totals 13 residues. V lost 1 base and J lost 6, with 8 bases in between. CDR3 DNA sequence: TGTGCCAGCAGCTTGAAGCGGACCAATGAGCAGTTCTTC. Translating gives CASSLKRTNEQFF.

The gene calls are TRBV25-1 and TRBJ2-7, with D uncertain. Germline V lookup: CDR1 MGHDK, CDR2 SYGVNS. With 3 bases removed from V and 9 bases from J, the gap between germline ends came to 12 bases. This CDR3 contains 12 residues. CDR3: CASSDIKYAQYF. In nucleotides, the CDR3 is TGTGCCAGCAGTGATATCAAGTATGCGCAGTACTTC.

The table lists this clone with a few counts. J is TRBJ1-6 and V is TRBV19; D gene unclear. Trimming removed 0 bases from V and 0 bases from J, with 9 bases in between. Germline V CDR1 and CDR2: LNHDA, SQIVND (reference sequence). This CDR3 comprises 17 residues. CDR3 in amino acids: CASSIDPKYSYNSPLHF. As DNA, the CDR3 is TGTGCCAGTAGTATAGATCCGAAGTACTCCTATAATTCACCCCTCCACTTT.

This chain connects TRBV5-1 to TRBJ2-7; D is tentatively TRBD1 or TRBD2 (5 bases each). The CDR3 runs to 14 residues. Germline-derived CDR1 and CDR2 are SGHRS and YFSETQ. Trimming stripped 4 bases from V and 7 bases from J, with 18 bases between. The CDR3 region is CASSPRGGAKEQYF. CDR3 coding DNA: TGCGCCAGCAGCCCACGGGGTGGGGCAAAAGAGCAGTACTTC.

The chain joins TRBV5-4 to TRBJ2-6; TRBD1 matches at 10 bases. The CDR3 is 18 amino acids. The V gene end was trimmed by 4 bases and the J gene end by 4 bases; junction bases not matched to a gene: 11. CDR1 and CDR2 from the germline V gene are SGHNT and YYREEE (reference sequence). CDR3: CASSNPGTGDSGANVLTF. The CDR3 DNA reads as TGTGCCAGCAGCAACCCCGGGACAGGGGATTCCGGGGCCAACGTCCTGACTTTC.

The chain uses TRBV6-5 and TRBJ2-7; D is perhaps TRBD2 (6 bases). The germline CDR1 and CDR2 sequences are MNHEY and SVGAGI. V dropped 5 bases and J dropped 2 bases, with 13 bases sitting between them. The CDR3 runs to 14 residues. CDR3 in DNA: TGTGCCAGCAGTCAAACCGGGGGAACCTACGAGCAGTACTTC. This translates into CASSQTGGTYEQYF.

The count of this clone is one. The chain carries TRBV6-5 and TRBJ2-7; 8 bases are shared with TRBD2. Germline V lookup: CDR1 MNHEY, CDR2 SVGAGI. There are 14 residues in the CDR3. Trimming cost V 2 bases and J 5 bases; bases outside gene matches: 5. The chain's CDR3 is CASSYRGGPDEQYF. CDR3 nucleotides: TGTGCCAGCAGTTACCGGGGGGGGCCCGACGAGCAGTACTTC.

The rearrangement uses TRBV6-5 and TRBJ1-1, with 7 nucleotides matching TRBD1. Germline CDR1 reads MNHEY; CDR2 reads SVGAGI. With V trimmed by 2 bases and J by 1 base, 4 bases remained unmatched. The CDR3 consists of 15 residues. Here the CDR3 DNA reads TGTGCCAGCAGTTACGATGGACAGGAGAACACTGAAGCTTTCTTT. Translating gives CASSYDGQENTEAFF.

CDR3 in amino acids: CASSLAYEQYF. CDR3 sequence (DNA): TGCGCCAGCAGCTTAGCCTACGAGCAGTACTTC. The genes are TRBV5-1 and TRBJ2-7, with D unresolved. Germline-derived CDR1 and CDR2 are SGHRS and YFSETQ. V was shortened by 2 bases and J by 2 bases, with 2 bases between the two germline ends. The CDR3 length is 11 residues.

The gene calls are TRBV5-5 and TRBJ2-5; perhaps TRBD2 as D (7 bases). This CDR3 is 17 amino acids long. The germline gives CDR1 SGHKS, CDR2 YYEKEE (reference sequence). V was pared by 5 bases and J by 0 bases, with 20 bases between. CDR3 bases: TGTGCCAGCAGTCCCCCCGGGGGGCTTTCGTACCAAGAGACCCAGTACTTC. It translates to CASSPPGGLSYQETQYF.

J is TRBJ2-1 and V is TRBV24-1; 9 bases line up with TRBD2. Germline V gene data show CDR1 as KGHDR and CDR2 as SFDVKD. J gave up 4 bases and V 5 bases, and 11 bases lay outside the gene matches. This CDR3 has 17 amino acids. This CDR3 reads CATSGEGRGGAYNEQFF. For the CDR3, the DNA is TGTGCCACCAGTGGCGAAGGGCGGGGGGGAGCATACAATGAGCAGTTCTTC.

This clone was seen once. The rearrangement uses TRBV4-3 and TRBJ1-5, with D possibly being TRBD1 (5 bases). Per the germline V gene, CDR1 is LGHNA and CDR2 is YSLEER. Trimming removed 4 bases from V and 5 bases from J, with 15 bases in between. This CDR3 is built from 15 residues. CDR3 nucleotides: TGCGCCAGCAGCCGAAGGCCCGGGGCTCATCAGCCCCAGCATTTT. Translated, it gives CASSRRPGAHQPQHF.

The chain combines TRBV5-1 with TRBJ2-7, with 9 positions matching TRBD2. Germline trimming cut 0 bases from V and 1 base from J; bases unmatched to any gene: 5. Germline-derived CDR1 and CDR2 are SGHRS and YFSETQ. The CDR3 is made up of 16 amino acids. The CDR3 DNA reads as TGCGCCAGCAGCTTGGGTAGTAGCGGGGGATCCTACGAGCAGTACTTC. Translating gives CASSLGSSGGSYEQYF.

This clone was found once. V gene TRBV21-1 combines with J gene TRBJ1-6; the D call TRBD1 from the table was never checked on the DNA. TRBV21-1 is annotated as a pseudogene. The CDR3 contains 17 residues. CDR3 nucleotides: TGTGCCAGCAGCATCCGAATCGGGACAGGCCATAATTCACCCCTCCACTTT. Residues: CASSIRIGTGHNSPLHF.

The chain carries TRBV2 and TRBJ1-6; D not resolved. The length of the CDR3 is 13 residues. Germline-derived CDR1 and CDR2 are SNHLY and FYNNEI. V was clipped by 3 bases and J by 7 bases, with 7 bases between them. CDR3 in amino acids: CASSERENSPLHF. The CDR3 nucleotides are TGTGCCAGCAGTGAGAGGGAAAATTCACCCCTCCACTTT.